This T cell receptor beta chain was sequenced during a study of immune cell composition in non-small cell lung cancer. Study-level findings and limits: Adenocarcinomas with higher top tumour-associated clone frequency had more reactive TILs.

Normal lung sampling was at least 3 cm from the tumour, as distant as possible. Genomic DNA came from frozen unsorted single-cell suspensions. This clone was observed once. Antigen unknown. Sequenced by immunoSEQ multiplex PCR; TCRdb stores in-frame clones only, minus some. This table holds approximately 6,800 clones, roughly three quarters found once. This TCR derives from a human donor with non-small cell lung cancer. The sequenced material came from non-adjacent lung tissue.

The CDR3 sequence: CASRQTVASYEQYF. The CDR3 DNA follows: TGTGCCAGCAGACAAACAGTGGCCTCCTACGAGCAGTACTTC. V and J are TRBV28 and TRBJ2-5; D not certain. The DNA end is a closer match to TRBJ2-7, so the J assignment may be wrong. The CDR3 is 14 amino acids. Germline values: CDR1 MDHEN, CDR2 SYDVKM.